This entry concerns a single T cell receptor (beta chain). Its antigen is not known. Looked up from germline, CDR1 is SGHTA and CDR2 is FQGNSA. V shed 8 bases, J shed 2 bases, and the junction held 7 bases outside the gene matches. The CDR3 spans 15 residues. TCRdb reprocessed the 5' RACE reads with MiXCR, giving one entry per CDR3 protein. The sample lists roughly 480,000 distinct CDR3 sequences; roughly 25% were seen once. The data are from a study of T-cell memory formation after mild COVID-19. As for the study in general: In these data, TCR clusters were largely donor specific. Study-level findings and limits: Memory from before infection featured some responding clones, which suggests cross-reactive memory joined. Day 15 to 85 contracting clones showed balanced CD4/CD8; later expanders leaned CD4+.

V is TRBV7-2 and J is TRBJ2-3; 10 positions match TRBD2. This receptor was obtained from an adult woman who had mild COVID-19 (a few samples of this study predate the infection). Cell type and time point are not known. The sequenced sample consisted of PBMCs or a T cell subset sorted from them (not recorded which). The CDR3: CASRALAGTTDTQYF. CDR3 coding DNA: TGTGCCAGCCGCGCACTAGCGGGAACCACAGATACGCAGTATTTT.